These 27 T cell receptor beta chains came from one sample sequenced in a study of technical replicates of blood from several donors. Generated by immunoSEQ multiplex PCR, the TCRdb table keeps only in-frame clones and is missing some. The sample has around 81,000 clones, roughly 77% seen once. Sequences were obtained from PBMCs. Source of these receptors: a human donor in good health. Some clones in this sample may be carry-over from other donors' samples.

This chain uses TRBV5-1 with TRBJ2-4; D perhaps matches TRBD1 (5 bases). Germline assignment: CDR1 SGHRS and CDR2 YFSETQ. V was pared by 6 bases and J by 0 bases, with 13 bases between. This CDR3 is built from 15 residues. The CDR3: CASTRQPLAKNIQYF. As DNA, the CDR3 is TGCGCCAGCACCCGACAGCCCCTAGCCAAAAACATTCAGTACTTC.

The V and J genes are TRBV27 and TRBJ1-6; D uncertain. The CDR3 is 13 residues long. The V gene lost 7 bases and the J gene lost 3 bases, with 7 bases spanning the gap. In germline, CDR1 is MNHEY, CDR2 SMNVEV (reference sequence). The DNA of the CDR3 is TGTGCCAGCACGAACAGCTATAATTCACCCCTCCACTTT. Its protein is CASTNSYNSPLHF.

V is TRBV5-1 and J is TRBJ1-5, with 7 positions matching TRBD1. The V segment lost 1 base and the J segment 5 bases; nucleotides outside the gene matches: 6. Per the germline V gene, CDR1 is SGHRS and CDR2 is YFSETQ. This CDR3 contains 15 residues. CDR3 in amino acids: CASSLLGDRYQPQHF. The CDR3 DNA reads TGCGCCAGCAGCTTGTTAGGGGACAGATATCAGCCCCAGCATTTT. The full variable domain, with the rest looked up from reference TRBV5-1 and TRBJ1-5, is KAGVTQTPRYLIKTRGQQVTLSCSPISGHRSVSWYQQTPGQGLQFLFEYFSETQRNKGNFPGRFSGRQFSNSRSEMNVSTLELGDSALYLCASSLLGDRYQPQHFGDGTRLSIL.

This clone was recorded only once. An end of the junction differs from the germline gene, which may be a read error. This chain links TRBV30 with TRBJ1-3; tentative D call: TRBD1 (5 bases). The CDR3 covers 15 residues. The germline V gene has CDR1 GTSNPN and CDR2 SVGIG (reference sequence). CDR3 sequence: CAWAQDRSSGNTIHF. The DNA of the CDR3 is TGTGCCTGGGCACAGGACCGAAGCTCTGGAAACACCATACATTTT.

This chain joins TRBV30 and TRBJ1-3; the match to TRBD1 covers 9 bases. The CDR3 is 15 amino acids. The trim removed 1 base at V and 5 bases at J, leaving 6 bases unmatched. Germline CDR1 reads GTSNPN; CDR2 reads SVGIG (reference sequence). CDR3: CAWSGSGTGRNTIYF. The CDR3 region has the DNA TGTGCCTGGAGTGGTTCCGGGACAGGGAGAAACACCATATATTTT.

The V call is TRBV25-1, the J call TRBJ2-7; D remains unclear. Trimming cost V 3 bases and J 7 bases, with 19 bases left between them. Per germline, CDR1 MGHDK and CDR2 SYGVNS. The CDR3 totals 15 residues. The CDR3 sequence is CASSDSLSLLGEQYF. In nucleotides, the CDR3 is TGTGCCAGCAGTGACTCCCTGTCCCTCCTCGGTGAGCAGTACTTC.

The gene calls are TRBV19 and TRBJ1-2, with D tentatively TRBD1 (5 bases). Trimming removed 6 bases at V and 4 bases at J, with 24 bases between. Germline V CDR1 and CDR2: LNHDA, SQIVND (reference sequence). CDR3 length: 17 residues. This CDR3 is CASSGGDSRESTYGYTF. The CDR3 nucleotides read TGTGCCAGTAGCGGGGGGGACTCAAGAGAGTCCACCTATGGCTACACCTTC.

V gene TRBV9 combines with J gene TRBJ1-3; 8 bases match TRBD1. The trim removed 4 bases at V and 4 bases at J, leaving 4 bases unmatched. Germline lookup yields CDR1 SGDLS and CDR2 YYNGEE. This CDR3 has 14 residues. CDR3 sequence reads: CASSSQGEGNTIYF. CDR3 coding DNA: TGTGCCAGCAGCTCACAGGGGGAGGGAAACACCATATATTTT.

The V and J genes are TRBV4-1 and TRBJ2-1; TRBD2 matches 10 bases. The germline V gene has CDR1 MGHRA and CDR2 YSYEKL. The J segment lost 8 bases and the V segment lost 0 bases, leaving 10 bases of the junction unmatched. The CDR3 covers 17 residues. CDR3 protein: CASSQDKRGGLLDEQFF. The DNA for the CDR3 is TGCGCCAGCAGCCAAGATAAGCGGGGGGGCCTCCTGGATGAGCAGTTCTTC.

This clone appeared once. V gene TRBV30 combines with J gene TRBJ1-2; no clear D. The CDR3 totals 15 residues. With 2 bases removed from V and 2 bases from J, the gap between germline ends came to 15 bases. Germline values: CDR1 GTSNPN, CDR2 SVGIG (reference sequence). The CDR3 loop reads CAWSSPKGGNYGYTF. CDR3 DNA: TGTGCCTGGAGTTCACCCAAGGGAGGCAACTATGGCTACACCTTC.

This CDR3 reads CASSNGTGIKGYTF. The CDR3 DNA reads TGTGCCAGCAGCAACGGGACAGGGATTAAAGGCTACACCTTC. The gene calls are TRBV5-4 and TRBJ1-2, with 9 nucleotides matching TRBD1. CDR3 length: 14 residues. The J segment lost 8 bases and the V segment lost 4 bases, leaving 9 bases of the junction unmatched. Germline V gene sequence: CDR1 SGHNT, CDR2 YYREEE (reference sequence).

This chain joins TRBV9 and TRBJ2-5; 9 bases line up with TRBD1. The junction had 5 bases not matched to a gene; V was cut back by 4 bases and J by 4 bases. The CDR3 totals 14 residues. In germline, CDR1 is SGDLS, CDR2 YYNGEE. CDR3 DNA: TGTGCCAGCAGCCAGACAGGGGGGCGAGAGACCCAGTACTTC. It yields the protein CASSQTGGRETQYF.

The rearrangement uses TRBV29-1 and TRBJ1-1; TRBD1 is a possible D gene (6 bases). Germline CDR1 is SQVTM and CDR2 is ANQGSEA. Trimming pared 5 bases from V and 1 base from J, leaving 11 bases between. CDR3 length: 13 residues. Written as DNA, the CDR3 is TGCAGCGTTTTTAGGACAGCGAACACTGAAGCTTTCTTT. Its protein product is CSVFRTANTEAFF.

The chain is built from TRBV28 and TRBJ2-7; TRBD2 aligns across 11 bases. J was trimmed by 8 bases and V by 7 bases; bases with no gene match: 10. CDR1 is MDHEN, CDR2 SYDVKM, per germline. The length of the CDR3 is 14 residues. CDR3 amino acids: CASTTTSGVWKQYF. The CDR3 DNA is TGTGCCAGCACCACGACTAGCGGGGTGTGGAAGCAGTACTTC.

This clone was counted a single time. The rearrangement links TRBV6-5 to TRBJ1-2, with D unclear. The CDR3 is made up of 14 amino acids. From germline, CDR1 is MNHEY and CDR2 SVGAGI. The V gene lost 5 bases and the J gene lost 2 bases, with 12 bases spanning the gap. The DNA for the CDR3 is TGTGCCAGCAGTCCCGACTCGATAAACTATGGCTACACCTTC. Protein: CASSPDSINYGYTF.

V and J are TRBV5-4 and TRBJ1-2; a weak D match, TRBD1 (5 bases). The germline gives CDR1 SGHNT, CDR2 YYREEE (reference sequence). The CDR3 loop spans 16 amino acids. Trimming stripped 3 bases from V and 4 bases from J, with 19 bases between. CDR3 DNA: TGTGCCAGCAGCTCGGGCGTGTCGGGGGTGGGCTATGGCTACACCTTC. Its translation: CASSSGVSGVGYGYTF.

V and J are TRBV6-5 and TRBJ1-2, with D maybe TRBD1 (5 bases). V lost 6 bases to trimming and J lost 4 bases, with 15 bases between them. Germline CDR1 MNHEY, CDR2 SVGAGI. The CDR3 runs to 14 residues. CDR3 sequence: CASSPTGGAYGYTF. In DNA form, the CDR3 reads TGTGCCAGCAGCCCCACCGGGGGAGCCTATGGCTACACCTTC.

DNA of the CDR3: TGTGCCAGCTCACCAACCGGGACAGGGGTTGTTCAGCCCCAGCATTTT. Its translation is CASSPTGTGVVQPQHF. The gene calls are TRBV18 and TRBJ1-5; TRBD1 agrees at 10 bases. Trimming took 2 bases from V and 6 from J; bases not matched to a gene: 7. The V gene's germline CDR1 is KGHSH and CDR2 LQKENI. The CDR3 is 16 amino acids.

J is TRBJ1-2 and V is TRBV25-1; 10 bases are shared with TRBD1. The CDR3 loop spans 15 amino acids. After removal of 1 base from V and 6 bases from J, the junction contained 5 bases not matched to a gene. Germline V gene sequence: CDR1 MGHDK, CDR2 SYGVNS. For the CDR3, the DNA is TGTGCCAGCAGTGAATTTGGTGGGACAGGGGATGGCTACACCTTC. Translated, it gives CASSEFGGTGDGYTF.

The genes are TRBV27 and TRBJ2-7, with 12 nucleotides matching TRBD2. The CDR3 runs to 14 residues. Per the germline V gene, CDR1 is MNHEY and CDR2 is SMNVEV (reference sequence). Unmatched junction bases numbered 3, after V lost 5 bases and J lost 4 bases. The CDR3 loop reads CASSKTSGRYEQYF. The CDR3, as DNA: TGTGCCAGCAGTAAGACTAGCGGGAGATACGAGCAGTACTTC.

The J gene is TRBJ1-2, the V gene TRBV20-1, with D tentatively TRBD1 (5 bases). Per germline, CDR1 DFQATT and CDR2 SNEGSKA (reference sequence). The CDR3 loop spans 11 amino acids. The ends were cut back, 3 bases at V and 7 bases at J, with 9 bases in the middle. DNA for the CDR3: TGCAGTGCTAGTCGGCAGGGTGGCTACACCTTC. Amino acid sequence: CSASRQGGYTF.

This clone has only a few counts. The rearrangement joins TRBV6-5 to TRBJ1-5; 7 bases are shared with TRBD1. In germline, CDR1 is MNHEY, CDR2 SVGAGI. Trimming removed 0 bases from V and 4 bases from J; junction bases left unmatched: 3. The CDR3 extends over 15 amino acids. In DNA form, the CDR3 reads TGTGCCAGCAGTTACTCGGGACAGAAAAATCAGCCCCAGCATTTT. This encodes CASSYSGQKNQPQHF.

This rearrangement joins TRBV5-4 to TRBJ2-5, with 8 bases identical to TRBD1. The CDR3 covers 16 residues. With V trimmed by 4 bases and J by 0 bases, 8 bases remained unmatched. Germline V gene sequence: CDR1 SGHNT, CDR2 YYREEE (reference sequence). The CDR3 bases are TGTGCCAGCAGCCCCTGGACAGGGAATAACCAAGAGACCCAGTACTTC. As protein: CASSPWTGNNQETQYF.

This clone was recorded once. J is TRBJ1-3 and V is TRBV27, with 9 bases that match TRBD1. The junction had 4 bases not matched to a gene; V was cut back by 5 bases and J by 8 bases. Germline V gives CDR1 MNHEY, CDR2 SMNVEV (reference sequence). CDR3 length equals 13 residues. The CDR3 DNA reads as TGTGCCAGCAGTCCAGACAGGGGGGACACCATATATTTT. Its translation is CASSPDRGDTIYF.

The genes are TRBV11-2 and TRBJ2-5, with 9 bases aligning to TRBD2. Germline CDR1 and CDR2: SGHAT and FQNNGV. J gave up 5 bases and V 8 bases, and 9 bases lay outside the gene matches. There are 14 residues in the CDR3. CDR3 protein: CASWREGREETQYF. The CDR3 DNA reads TGTGCCAGCTGGCGGGAGGGCCGTGAGGAGACCCAGTACTTC.

The J gene is TRBJ2-1, the V gene TRBV5-6; D ambiguous. V lost 0 bases and J 3 bases, leaving 10 bases between the germline ends. Per germline, CDR1 SGHDT and CDR2 YYEEEE. CDR3 length: 15 residues. The CDR3 DNA reads as TGTGCCAGCAGCTTGGGGGCTTTGGGCTACAATGAGCAGTTCTTC. Protein sequence: CASSLGALGYNEQFF. Using reference TRBV5-6 and TRBJ2-1 for the parts outside the CDR3, the full variable domain is DAGVTQSPTHLIKTRGQQVTLRCSPKSGHDTVSWYQQALGQGPQFIFQYYEEEERQRGNFPDRFSGHQFPNYSSELNVNALLLGDSALYLCASSLGALGYNEQFFGPGTRLTVL.

The gene calls are TRBV13 and TRBJ2-7, with TRBD1 as a possible D gene (7 bases). Germline CDR1 is PRHDT and CDR2 is FYEKMQ (reference sequence). The CDR3 runs to 15 residues. Trimming stripped 6 bases from V and 5 bases from J, with 20 bases between. CDR3 bases: TGTGCCAGCAGGGAGAAAGCAGGGGGGACTGACGAGCAGTACTTC. The encoded protein is CASREKAGGTDEQYF. Together with reference TRBV13 and TRBJ2-7, the CDR3 gives the full variable domain: AAGVIQSPRHLIKEKRETATLKCYPIPRHDTVYWYQQGPGQDPQFLISFYEKMQSDKGSIPDRFSAQQFSDYHSELNMSSLELGDSALYFCASREKAGGTDEQYFGPGTRLTVT.